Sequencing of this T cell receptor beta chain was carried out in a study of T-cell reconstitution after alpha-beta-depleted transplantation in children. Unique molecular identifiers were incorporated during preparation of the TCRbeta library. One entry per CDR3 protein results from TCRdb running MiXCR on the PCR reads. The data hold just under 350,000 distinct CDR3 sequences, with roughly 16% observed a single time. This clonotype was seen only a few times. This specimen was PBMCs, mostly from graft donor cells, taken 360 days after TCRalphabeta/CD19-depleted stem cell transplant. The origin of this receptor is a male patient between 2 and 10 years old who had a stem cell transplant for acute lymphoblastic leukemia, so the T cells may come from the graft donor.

The CDR3, as DNA: TGCAGCGTTGACGACCTTAGCGCAACCCATCACAATGAGCAGTTCTTC. Translated: CSVDDLSATHHNEQFF. The chain couples TRBV29-1 to TRBJ2-1; possible D gene TRBD2, 5 bases. The CDR3 has 16 amino acids. The V gene's germline CDR1 is SQVTM and CDR2 ANQGSEA. V lost 3 bases, J lost 5 bases, and 20 bases lay in between.